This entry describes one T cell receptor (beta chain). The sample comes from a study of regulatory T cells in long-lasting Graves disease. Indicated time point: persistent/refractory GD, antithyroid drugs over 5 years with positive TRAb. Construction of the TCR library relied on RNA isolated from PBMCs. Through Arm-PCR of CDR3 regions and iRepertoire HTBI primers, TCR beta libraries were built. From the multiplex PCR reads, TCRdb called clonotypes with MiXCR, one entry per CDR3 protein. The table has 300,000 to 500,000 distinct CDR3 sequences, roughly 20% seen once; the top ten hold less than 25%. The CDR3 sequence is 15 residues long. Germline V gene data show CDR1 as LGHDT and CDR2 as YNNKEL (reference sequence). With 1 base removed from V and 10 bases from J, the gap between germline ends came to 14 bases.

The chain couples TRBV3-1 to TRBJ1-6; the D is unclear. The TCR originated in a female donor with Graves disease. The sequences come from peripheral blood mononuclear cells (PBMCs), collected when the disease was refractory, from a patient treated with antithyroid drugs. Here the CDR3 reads CASSQAFFGESPLHF. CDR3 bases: TGTGCCAGCAGCCAAGCGTTCTTCGGGGAATCACCCCTCCACTTT.